A selection of T cell receptor beta chains follows, all from one sample in a study of blood T cell repertoires in COVID-19. Assay used: immunoSEQ multiplex PCR; TCRdb lists only in-frame clones, some missing. The sample consists of 180,000 or so clones, about 85% of them appearing once. Input material: peripheral blood. The origin of the receptors is an elderly woman with acute or convalescent COVID-19. Both conserved end residues are part of each CDR3. D genes are given only for firm matches. Rows may omit the clone size; those that give it use once, few, many or a size class.

abundance: -; j_gene: TRBJ2-7; d_gene: TRBD2; v_gene: TRBV2; CDR3aa: CASSGEGDEQYF; CDR3nt: TGTGCCAGCAGTGGGGAGGGAGACGAGCAGTACTTC
abundance: -; j_gene: TRBJ1-5; d_gene: TRBD1; v_gene: TRBV6-5; CDR3aa: CASSETGDHQPQHF; CDR3nt: TGTGCCAGCAGCGAGACAGGGGACCATCAGCCCCAGCATTTT
abundance: -; j_gene: TRBJ1-1; d_gene: TRBD1; v_gene: TRBV2; CDR3aa: CASNPTGTEAFF; CDR3nt: TGTGCCAGCAACCCGACAGGGACTGAAGCTTTCTTT
abundance: -; j_gene: TRBJ1-2; d_gene: -; v_gene: TRBV29-1; CDR3aa: CSAGHLKGDGYTF; CDR3nt: TGCAGCGCAGGACACTTAAAGGGGGATGGCTACACCTTC
abundance: -; j_gene: TRBJ1-6; d_gene: -; v_gene: TRBV3-1/TRBV3-2; CDR3aa: CASRQTGRSSPLHF; CDR3nt: TGTGCCAGCAGGCAAACAGGGAGATCTTCACCCCTCCACTTT
abundance: -; j_gene: TRBJ1-4; d_gene: -; v_gene: TRBV7-9; CDR3aa: CASSPDRTNEKLFF; CDR3nt: TGTGCCAGCAGCCCGGACAGAACTAATGAAAAACTGTTTTTT
abundance: -; j_gene: TRBJ2-3; d_gene: -; v_gene: TRBV4-3; CDR3aa: CASSQNRRATQYF; CDR3nt: TGCGCCAGCAGCCAGAATAGGAGAGCTACGCAGTATTTT
abundance: -; j_gene: TRBJ1-2; d_gene: TRBD1; v_gene: TRBV4-3; CDR3aa: CASSQEQGSYGYTF; CDR3nt: TGCGCCAGCAGCCAAGAACAGGGGAGCTATGGCTACACCTTC
abundance: -; j_gene: TRBJ1-4; d_gene: TRBD1; v_gene: TRBV18; CDR3aa: CASSPRDSNEKLFF; CDR3nt: TGTGCCAGCTCACCCCGGGACAGTAATGAAAAACTGTTTTTT
abundance: -; j_gene: TRBJ2-1; d_gene: TRBD2; v_gene: TRBV19; CDR3aa: CASSLTSGGEQFF; CDR3nt: TGTGCCAGTAGTCTGACTAGCGGTGGTGAGCAGTTCTTC
abundance: once; j_gene: TRBJ2-2; d_gene: TRBD1; v_gene: TRBV6-5; CDR3aa: CASSYGSDRGTGELFF; CDR3nt: TGTGCCAGCAGTTACGGGTCGGACAGGGGGACCGGGGAGCTGTTTTTT
abundance: -; j_gene: TRBJ1-5; d_gene: -; v_gene: TRBV5-6; CDR3aa: CASSPRGGTQPQHF; CDR3nt: TGTGCCAGCAGCCCTAGGGGGGGCACTCAGCCCCAGCATTTT
abundance: once; j_gene: TRBJ2-2; d_gene: TRBD2; v_gene: TRBV2; CDR3aa: CASSPGTSGRTGELFF; CDR3nt: TGTGCCAGCAGCCCCGGGACTAGCGGGAGAACCGGGGAGCTGTTTTTT
abundance: -; j_gene: TRBJ1-2; d_gene: -; v_gene: TRBV9; CDR3aa: CASSPFPGTTYGYTF; CDR3nt: TGTGCCAGCAGCCCATTTCCGGGGACAACCTATGGCTACACCTTC
abundance: once; j_gene: TRBJ1-2; d_gene: -; v_gene: TRBV7-2; CDR3aa: CASSSHAGFDYGYTF; CDR3nt: TGTGCCAGCAGCTCCCACGCAGGTTTCGACTATGGCTACACCTTC
abundance: -; j_gene: TRBJ1-2; d_gene: TRBD1; v_gene: TRBV6-5; CDR3aa: CASSYSAGTAYGYTF; CDR3nt: TGTGCCAGCAGTTACTCGGCAGGGACAGCCTATGGCTACACCTTC
abundance: -; j_gene: TRBJ2-6; d_gene: -; v_gene: TRBV4-2; CDR3aa: CASRREPARSGANVLTF; CDR3nt: TGTGCCAGCAGACGGGAGCCCGCGCGCTCTGGGGCCAACGTCCTGACTTTC
abundance: once; j_gene: TRBJ2-2; d_gene: -; v_gene: TRBV5-1; CDR3aa: CASSSRQGGGELFF; CDR3nt: TGCGCCAGCAGCTCCCGGCAGGGGGGCGGGGAGCTGTTTTTT
abundance: -; j_gene: TRBJ2-2; d_gene: -; v_gene: TRBV19; CDR3aa: CASSGPGNRNTGELFF; CDR3nt: TGTGCCAGTAGTGGCCCAGGGAACCGGAATACCGGGGAGCTGTTTTTT
abundance: -; j_gene: TRBJ2-1; d_gene: -; v_gene: TRBV29-1; CDR3aa: CSVTTGWEQFF; CDR3nt: TGCAGCGTTACCACAGGTTGGGAGCAGTTCTTC
abundance: few; j_gene: TRBJ1-1; d_gene: TRBD1; v_gene: TRBV6-5; CDR3aa: CASRGQRTEAFF; CDR3nt: TGTGCCAGCAGGGGACAGAGGACTGAAGCTTTCTTT
abundance: -; j_gene: TRBJ1-2; d_gene: TRBD1; v_gene: TRBV5-1; CDR3aa: CASSPQGADYGYTF; CDR3nt: TGCGCCAGCAGCCCACAGGGGGCAGACTATGGCTACACCTTC
abundance: -; j_gene: TRBJ2-7; d_gene: -; v_gene: TRBV10-3; CDR3aa: CAISDENEQYF; CDR3nt: TGTGCCATCAGTGACGAGAACGAGCAGTACTTC
abundance: -; j_gene: TRBJ2-1; d_gene: -; v_gene: TRBV12-3/TRBV12-4; CDR3aa: CASTLRVYNEQFF; CDR3nt: TGTGCCAGCACCCTACGGGTGTACAATGAGCAGTTCTTC
abundance: -; j_gene: TRBJ1-2; d_gene: TRBD1; v_gene: TRBV5-1; CDR3aa: CASSSGQGSNYGYTF; CDR3nt: TGCGCCAGCAGCTCCGGACAGGGTTCTAACTATGGCTACACCTTC
abundance: -; j_gene: TRBJ2-5; d_gene: TRBD2; v_gene: TRBV5-1; CDR3aa: CASRRGIAGGPEETQYF; CDR3nt: TGCGCCAGCCGCCGAGGGATAGCGGGAGGGCCTGAAGAGACCCAGTACTTC
abundance: -; j_gene: TRBJ2-7; d_gene: -; v_gene: TRBV4-3; CDR3aa: CASSQGHRNYEQYF; CDR3nt: TGCGCCAGCAGCCAAGGGCACCGAAACTACGAGCAGTACTTC
abundance: -; j_gene: TRBJ2-3; d_gene: TRBD2; v_gene: TRBV9; CDR3aa: CASSVVASGTADTQYF; CDR3nt: TGTGCCAGCAGCGTAGTGGCTAGCGGGACCGCAGATACGCAGTATTTT
abundance: -; j_gene: TRBJ1-4; d_gene: -; v_gene: TRBV29-1; CDR3aa: CSVASTNEKLFF; CDR3nt: TGCAGCGTTGCCAGTACGAATGAAAAACTGTTTTTT
abundance: -; j_gene: TRBJ2-3; d_gene: -; v_gene: TRBV7-8; CDR3aa: CASSVSRDTQYF; CDR3nt: TGTGCCAGCAGCGTTAGCAGAGATACGCAGTATTTT
abundance: -; j_gene: TRBJ2-3; d_gene: TRBD2; v_gene: TRBV18; CDR3aa: CASSPWTSGSTDTQYF; CDR3nt: TGTGCCAGCTCACCATGGACTAGCGGGAGCACAGATACGCAGTATTTT
abundance: few; j_gene: TRBJ1-2; d_gene: -; v_gene: TRBV21-1; CDR3aa: CASKVDSSLYGYTF; CDR3nt: TGTGCCAGCAAAGTGGACAGCTCCCTCTATGGCTACACCTTC
abundance: -; j_gene: TRBJ2-3; d_gene: TRBD1; v_gene: TRBV5-6; CDR3aa: CASSLVRGGRTDTQYF; CDR3nt: TGTGCCAGCAGCTTGGTACGAGGGGGCCGGACAGATACGCAGTATTTT
abundance: few; j_gene: TRBJ2-7; d_gene: -; v_gene: TRBV4-1; CDR3aa: CASSQGGSLAYEQYF; CDR3nt: TGCGCCAGCAGCCAAGGCGGATCCCTCGCCTACGAGCAGTACTTC
abundance: -; j_gene: TRBJ2-2; d_gene: TRBD2; v_gene: TRBV11-2; CDR3aa: CASRHLGRRTSPGELFF; CDR3nt: TGTGCCAGCAGACATCTCGGGCGCAGGACTAGCCCCGGGGAGCTGTTTTTT
abundance: -; j_gene: TRBJ2-6; d_gene: -; v_gene: TRBV5-6; CDR3aa: CASSLSTPGANVLTF; CDR3nt: TGTGCCAGCAGCTTGTCTACCCCGGGGGCCAACGTCCTGACTTTC
abundance: -; j_gene: TRBJ1-1; d_gene: -; v_gene: TRBV9; CDR3aa: CASSVGGGGGNTEAFF; CDR3nt: TGTGCCAGCAGCGTAGGTGGGGGAGGAGGGAACACTGAAGCTTTCTTT
abundance: once; j_gene: TRBJ2-3; d_gene: TRBD2; v_gene: TRBV27; CDR3aa: CASSFSLPGLGYTDTQYF; CDR3nt: TGTGCCAGCAGTTTCTCCCTCCCCGGACTAGGGTACACAGATACGCAGTATTTT
abundance: once; j_gene: TRBJ1-4; d_gene: TRBD1; v_gene: TRBV30; CDR3aa: CAWSVHRGGEKLFF; CDR3nt: TGTGCCTGGAGTGTACACAGGGGCGGTGAAAAACTGTTTTTT
abundance: -; j_gene: TRBJ2-7; d_gene: -; v_gene: TRBV10-3; CDR3aa: CAISESSAATYEQYF; CDR3nt: TGTGCCATCAGTGAGTCGAGCGCGGCTACCTACGAGCAGTACTTC
abundance: -; j_gene: TRBJ1-1; d_gene: TRBD1; v_gene: TRBV19; CDR3aa: CASSIGQGARTEAFF; CDR3nt: TGTGCCAGTAGTATTGGACAGGGGGCGCGAACTGAAGCTTTCTTT